This note documents a single T cell receptor (beta chain) sequence. Its antigen is not identified. A second roughly 7 to 11 cycle PCR used barcoded and J-beta primers. TCRdb re-called the 5' RACE reads through MiXCR, storing one row per CDR3 protein. This repertoire shows roughly 1.5 million distinct CDR3 sequences, roughly 43% found once; its top ten account for about 4.1%. This sample was taken from a study of blood T cells in healthy people across ages. Background on the study: Per two T cells, template switching captured roughly one barcoded beta molecule.

General study findings and limits: Older age coincided with a roughly linear decline in TCR beta diversity per million T cells. Fewer expanded clones and more diversity marked long-lived versus aged donors. It was not possible, with unsorted PBMCs, to conclusively compare naive and antigen-experienced cells.

In germline, CDR1 is SGHTA, CDR2 FQGNSA. The CDR3 spans 14 residues. The TCR comes from a woman in her late teens or twenties in good health. Sequencing was carried out using blood. The chain joins TRBV7-2 to TRBJ2-1, with 8 bases matching TRBD2. The DNA end is a closer match to TRBJ2-7, so the J assignment may be wrong. CDR3 in amino acids: CASSILAAYNEQYF. As DNA, the CDR3 is TGTGCCAGCAGCATACTAGCGGCCTACAATGAGCAGTACTTC.